The source of this T cell receptor (beta chain) is a study of neurological immune-mediated disorders. This clonotype was recorded many times. Its antigen is as yet unknown. Documented time point: longitudinal time-point 3. The unsorted libraries originated from 2 million PBMCs kept at -80 C. The cDNA came from 5'RACE with 10-nucleotide random UMIs. Every sequencing run gave over 190 million TCR-beta sequences, taken from 15-18 subjects. TCRdb reprocessed the 5' RACE reads with MiXCR, giving one entry per CDR3 protein. The data hold around 51,000 distinct CDR3 sequences, with roughly 12% observed a single time. Study-wide points: No sharing of CDR3 amino acid sequences was observed among expanded clones across subjects, suggesting private repertoires in all groups.

The CDR3 extends over 15 amino acids. From germline, CDR1 is SGHTA and CDR2 FQGNSA. The trim removed 4 bases at V and 4 bases at J, leaving 7 bases unmatched. This sequence originates from a male donor with HTLV-1-associated myelopathy (HAM/TSP). V and J are TRBV7-2 and TRBJ2-3; TRBD1 aligns across 8 bases. The sample was PBMCs. CDR3 region: CASSSDRDQADTQYF. The CDR3 DNA sequence: TGTGCCAGCAGCTCGGACAGGGACCAGGCAGATACGCAGTATTTT.